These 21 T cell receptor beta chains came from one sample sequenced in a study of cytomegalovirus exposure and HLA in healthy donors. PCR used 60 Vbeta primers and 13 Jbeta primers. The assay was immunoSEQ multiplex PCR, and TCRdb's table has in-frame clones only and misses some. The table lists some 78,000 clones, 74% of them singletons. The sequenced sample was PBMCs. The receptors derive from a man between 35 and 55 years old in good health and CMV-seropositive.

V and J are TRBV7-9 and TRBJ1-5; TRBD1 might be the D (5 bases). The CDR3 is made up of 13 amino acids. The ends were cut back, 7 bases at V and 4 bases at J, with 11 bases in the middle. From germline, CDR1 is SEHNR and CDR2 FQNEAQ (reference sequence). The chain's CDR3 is CASTSDSNQPQHF. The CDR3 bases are TGTGCCAGCACCTCAGACAGTAATCAGCCCCAGCATTTT.

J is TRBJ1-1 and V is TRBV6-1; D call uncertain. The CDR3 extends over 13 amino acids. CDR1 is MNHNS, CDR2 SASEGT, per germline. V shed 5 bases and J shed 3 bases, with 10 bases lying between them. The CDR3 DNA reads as TGTGCCAGCAGTAAGACACCTGACACTGAAGCTTTCTTT. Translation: CASSKTPDTEAFF.

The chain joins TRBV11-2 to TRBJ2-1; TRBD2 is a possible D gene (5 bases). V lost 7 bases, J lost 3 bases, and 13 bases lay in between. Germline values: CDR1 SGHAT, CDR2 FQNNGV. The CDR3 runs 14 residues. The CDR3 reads CASINAGGYNEQFF. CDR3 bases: TGTGCCAGCATCAACGCGGGCGGCTACAATGAGCAGTTCTTC.

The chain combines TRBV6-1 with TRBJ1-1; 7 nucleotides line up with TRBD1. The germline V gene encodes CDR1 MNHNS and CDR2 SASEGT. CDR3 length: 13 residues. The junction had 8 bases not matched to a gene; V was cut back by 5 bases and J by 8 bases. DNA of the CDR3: TGTGCCAGCAGTAGAGAGACAGGGCTAGAAGCTTTCTTT. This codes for CASSRETGLEAFF.

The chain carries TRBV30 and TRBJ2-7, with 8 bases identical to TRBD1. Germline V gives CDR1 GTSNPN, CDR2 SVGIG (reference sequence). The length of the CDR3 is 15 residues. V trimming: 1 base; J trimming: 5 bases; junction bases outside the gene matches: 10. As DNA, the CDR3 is TGTGCCTGGAGTGCTGGACAGGGTGAAAGAGACGAGCAGTACTTC. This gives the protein CAWSAGQGERDEQYF.

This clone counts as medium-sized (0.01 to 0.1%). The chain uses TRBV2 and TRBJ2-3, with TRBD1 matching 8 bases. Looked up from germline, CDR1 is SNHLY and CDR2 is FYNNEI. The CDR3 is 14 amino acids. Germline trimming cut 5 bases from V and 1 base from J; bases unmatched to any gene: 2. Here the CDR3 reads CASSPDRGTDTQYF. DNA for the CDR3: TGTGCCAGCAGTCCGGACAGGGGCACAGATACGCAGTATTTT.

The CDR3 here is CASSLGPGTEQFF. The DNA for the CDR3 is TGTGCCAGCAGCTTGGGGCCCGGGACAGAGCAGTTCTTC. This rearrangement joins TRBV7-9 to TRBJ2-1, with D perhaps TRBD1 (6 bases). CDR3 length: 13 residues. Germline CDR1 is SEHNR and CDR2 is FQNEAQ (reference sequence). V lost 3 bases, J lost 10 bases, and 13 bases lay in between. Combining the CDR3 with reference TRBV7-9 and TRBJ2-1 gives the whole variable domain DTGVSQNPRHKITKRGQNVTFRCDPISEHNRLYWYRQTLGQGPEFLTYFQNEAQLEKSRLLSDRFSAERPKGSFSTLEIQRTEQGDSAMYLCASSLGPGTEQFFGPGTRLTVL.

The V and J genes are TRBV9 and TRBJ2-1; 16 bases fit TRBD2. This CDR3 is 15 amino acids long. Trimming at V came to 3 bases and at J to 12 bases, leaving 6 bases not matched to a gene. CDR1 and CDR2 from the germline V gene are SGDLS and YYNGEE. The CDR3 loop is CASSAGTSGRDPQFF. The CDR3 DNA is TGTGCCAGCAGCGCCGGGACTAGCGGGAGGGATCCGCAGTTCTTC.

The CDR3 DNA follows: TGTGCCAGTAGTACTAGGACAGGGGAGTCCTACGAGCAGTACTTC. As protein: CASSTRTGESYEQYF. V usage is TRBV19 and J usage is TRBJ2-7; 9 bases agree with TRBD1. Germline CDR1 is LNHDA and CDR2 is SQIVND (reference sequence). V was clipped by 4 bases and J by 1 base; unmatched bases: 5. This CDR3 region has 15 residues.

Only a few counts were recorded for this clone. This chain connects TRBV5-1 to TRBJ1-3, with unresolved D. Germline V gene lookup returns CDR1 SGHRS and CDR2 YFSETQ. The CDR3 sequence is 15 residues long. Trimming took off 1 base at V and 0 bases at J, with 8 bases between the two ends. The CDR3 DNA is TGCGCCAGCAGCTTGTCGTCAGACTCTGGAAACACCATATATTTT. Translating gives CASSLSSDSGNTIYF. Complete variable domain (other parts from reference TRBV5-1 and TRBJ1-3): KAGVTQTPRYLIKTRGQQVTLSCSPISGHRSVSWYQQTPGQGLQFLFEYFSETQRNKGNFPGRFSGRQFSNSRSEMNVSTLELGDSALYLCASSLSSDSGNTIYFGEGSWLTVV.

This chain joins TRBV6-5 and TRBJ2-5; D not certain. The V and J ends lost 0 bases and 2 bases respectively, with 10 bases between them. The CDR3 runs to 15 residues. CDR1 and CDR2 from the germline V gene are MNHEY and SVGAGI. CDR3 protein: CASSYSGGTQETQYF. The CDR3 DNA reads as TGTGCCAGCAGTTACTCTGGCGGAACGCAAGAGACCCAGTACTTC.

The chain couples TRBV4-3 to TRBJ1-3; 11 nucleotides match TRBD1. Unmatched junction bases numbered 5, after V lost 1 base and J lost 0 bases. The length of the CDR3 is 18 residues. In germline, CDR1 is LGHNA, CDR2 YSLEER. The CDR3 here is CASSQGGTGGNSGNTIYF. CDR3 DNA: TGCGCCAGCAGCCAAGGAGGGACAGGGGGTAACTCTGGAAACACCATATATTTT.

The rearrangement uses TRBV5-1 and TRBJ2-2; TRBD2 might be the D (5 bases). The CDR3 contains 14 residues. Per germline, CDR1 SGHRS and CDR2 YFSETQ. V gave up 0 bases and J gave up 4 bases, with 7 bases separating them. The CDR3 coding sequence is TGCGCCAGCAGCTTGGGGGCGGGCACCGGGGAGCTGTTTTTT. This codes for CASSLGAGTGELFF.

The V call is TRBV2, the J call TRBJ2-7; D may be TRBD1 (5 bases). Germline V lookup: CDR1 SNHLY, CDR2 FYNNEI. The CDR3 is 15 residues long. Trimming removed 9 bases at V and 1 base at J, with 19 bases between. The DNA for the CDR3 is TGTGCCAGTATCGAGGTGACAGCCCCTTCCTACGAGCAGTACTTC. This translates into CASIEVTAPSYEQYF.

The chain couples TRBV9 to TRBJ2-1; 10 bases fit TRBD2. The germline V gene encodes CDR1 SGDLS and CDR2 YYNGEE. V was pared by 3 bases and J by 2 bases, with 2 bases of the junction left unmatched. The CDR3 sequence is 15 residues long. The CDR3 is CASSAAGGPYNEQFF. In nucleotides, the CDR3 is TGTGCCAGCAGCGCAGCGGGGGGGCCCTACAATGAGCAGTTCTTC.

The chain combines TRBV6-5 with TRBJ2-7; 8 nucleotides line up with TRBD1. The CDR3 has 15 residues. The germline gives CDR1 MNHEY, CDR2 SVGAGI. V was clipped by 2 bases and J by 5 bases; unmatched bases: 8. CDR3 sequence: CASSYIQGASDEQYF. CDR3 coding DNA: TGTGCCAGCAGTTACATTCAGGGGGCGAGCGACGAGCAGTACTTC.

CDR3: CASTLGGALGNTGELFF. The CDR3 nucleotides read TGTGCCAGCACCCTTGGCGGGGCTCTCGGGAACACCGGGGAGCTGTTTTTT. The genes are TRBV28 and TRBJ2-2; the D gene is possibly TRBD2 (6 bases). The CDR3 has 17 residues. Germline V lookup: CDR1 MDHEN, CDR2 SYDVKM. Trimming cost V 7 bases and J 1 base, with 19 bases left between them.

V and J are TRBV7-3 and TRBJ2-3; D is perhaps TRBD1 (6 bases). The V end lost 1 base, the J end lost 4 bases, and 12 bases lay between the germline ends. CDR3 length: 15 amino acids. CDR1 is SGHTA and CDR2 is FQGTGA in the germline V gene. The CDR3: CASSLRQGWSDTQYF. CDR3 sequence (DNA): TGTGCCAGCAGCTTAAGGCAGGGGTGGTCAGATACGCAGTATTTT.

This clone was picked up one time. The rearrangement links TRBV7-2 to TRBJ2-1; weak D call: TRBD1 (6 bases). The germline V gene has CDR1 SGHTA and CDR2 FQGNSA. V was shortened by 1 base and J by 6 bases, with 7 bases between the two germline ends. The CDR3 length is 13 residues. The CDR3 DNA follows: TGTGCCAGCAGCTTAGGACAGGCCAATGAGCAGTTCTTC. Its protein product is CASSLGQANEQFF.

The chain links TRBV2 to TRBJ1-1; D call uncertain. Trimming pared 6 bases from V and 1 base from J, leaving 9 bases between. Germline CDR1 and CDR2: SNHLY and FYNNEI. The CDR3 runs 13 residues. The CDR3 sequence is CASSSAGNTEAFF. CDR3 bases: TGTGCCAGCAGCTCGGCGGGGAACACTGAAGCTTTCTTT.

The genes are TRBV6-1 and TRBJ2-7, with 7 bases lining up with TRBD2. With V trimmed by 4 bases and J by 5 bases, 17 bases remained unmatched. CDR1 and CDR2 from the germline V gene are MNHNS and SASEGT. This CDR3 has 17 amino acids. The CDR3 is CASSGGGDSSGGNEQYF. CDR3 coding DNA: TGTGCCAGCAGTGGCGGCGGGGACTCGTCCGGGGGGAACGAGCAGTACTTC.